The 21 T cell receptor beta chains below all came from one sample that was sequenced in a study of shared clonotypes between healthy human individuals. The repertoire was sequenced with immunoSEQ multiplex PCR; TCRdb's copy has only in-frame clones and lacks some. The table shows about 480,000 clones, with 60% to 80% occurring only once. The sample comprised PBMCs. The receptors derive from a middle-aged woman in good health. Some clones in this sample may be carry-over from other donors' samples.

V gene TRBV15 combines with J gene TRBJ2-7, with D perhaps matching TRBD1 (5 bases). This CDR3 has 15 amino acids. V shed 0 bases and J shed 9 bases, with 18 bases lying between them. The germline V gene has CDR1 LNHNV and CDR2 YYDKDF (reference sequence). The CDR3 DNA reads TGTGCCACCAGCAGAGATAGGGGCAGGGCCTCTCCGCAGTACTTC. Residues: CATSRDRGRASPQYF.

The chain joins TRBV5-1 to TRBJ2-1; no clear D. The germline gives CDR1 SGHRS, CDR2 YFSETQ. CDR3 size: 16 residues. Deletions cut 0 bases from V and 3 bases from J, with 13 bases between. CDR3 bases: TGCGCCAGCAGCTTGGCTTCGGGCACCCTCTACAATGAGCAGTTCTTC. The encoded protein is CASSLASGTLYNEQFF.

V gene TRBV28 combines with J gene TRBJ2-7; 10 bases are a match to TRBD2. The CDR3 is made up of 16 amino acids. The V and J ends lost 2 bases and 6 bases, in that order; junction bases with no gene match: 10. CDR1 is MDHEN, CDR2 SYDVKM, per germline. CDR3 residues: CASSLRVPSGSSEQYF. The CDR3 nucleotides read TGTGCCAGCAGTTTAAGGGTACCTAGCGGGAGCAGCGAGCAGTACTTC. The variable domain in full, with the rest retrieved from reference TRBV28 and TRBJ2-7, is DVKVTQSSRYLVKRTGEKVFLECVQDMDHENMFWYRQDPGLGLRLIYFSYDVKMKEKGDIPEGYSVSREKKERFSLILESASTNQTSMYLCASSLRVPSGSSEQYFGPGTRLTVT.

The V call is TRBV7-6, the J call TRBJ2-1; 7 positions match TRBD2. CDR1 and CDR2 (germline): SGHVS, FNYEAQ. Unmatched junction bases numbered 4, after V lost 0 bases and J lost 8 bases. CDR3 size: 14 residues. The CDR3 nucleotides are TGTGCCAGCAGCTTAGCTGTTGGGGGGGATGAGCAGTTCTTC. Amino acid sequence: CASSLAVGGDEQFF. Variable domain in full (rest from reference TRBV7-6 and TRBJ2-1): GAGVSQSPRYKVTKRGQDVALRCDPISGHVSLYWYRQALGQGPEFLTYFNYEAQQDKSGLPNDRFSAERPEGSISTLTIQRTEQRDSAMYRCASSLAVGGDEQFFGPGTRLTVL.

The V gene is TRBV15, the J gene TRBJ2-2; D may correspond to TRBD1 or TRBD2 (5 bases each). This CDR3 comprises 17 residues. The germline V gene has CDR1 LNHNV and CDR2 YYDKDF (reference sequence). The ends were cut back, 3 bases at V and 3 bases at J, with 17 bases in the middle. CDR3 bases: TGTGCCACCAGCAGGGGACGGGGCAGTTACTACACCGGGGAGCTGTTTTTT. Translating it yields CATSRGRGSYYTGELFF.

The genes are TRBV19 and TRBJ1-2, with 7 nucleotides matching TRBD1. CDR3 length: 15 amino acids. V dropped 4 bases and J dropped 4; count of bases not matched to a gene: 9. Germline lookup yields CDR1 LNHDA and CDR2 SQIVND (reference sequence). The CDR3 coding sequence is TGTGCCAGTAGTAGGGGGGACAGCGAACTCTATGGCTACACCTTC. Translating gives CASSRGDSELYGYTF.

On this clone itself: Other DNA sequences in this sample translate to the same CDR3. The chain combines TRBV18 with TRBJ2-7; TRBD2 aligns across 9 bases. Trimming at V came to 3 bases and at J to 3 bases, leaving 0 bases not matched to a gene. Germline V gene data show CDR1 as KGHSH and CDR2 as LQKENI. The CDR3 runs to 13 residues. CDR3 in amino acids: CASSPSGSYEQYF. As DNA, the CDR3 is TGTGCCAGCTCACCTAGCGGGAGCTACGAGCAGTACTTC.

This clone was seen only once. This chain connects TRBV7-6 to TRBJ2-5, with D maybe TRBD2 (6 bases). This CDR3 spans 16 amino acids. Between the trimmed V and J ends, which lost 1 base and 4 bases, there was a span of 16 bases. Per germline, CDR1 SGHVS and CDR2 FNYEAQ. This chain's CDR3 is CASSLEGRGAGETQYF. In DNA, the CDR3 is TGTGCCAGCAGCTTAGAAGGGCGGGGAGCGGGAGAGACCCAGTACTTC.

This sequence joins TRBV5-6 and TRBJ1-4, with 8 bases matching TRBD1. The CDR3 is made up of 12 amino acids. Per the germline V gene, CDR1 is SGHDT and CDR2 is YYEEEE. The V segment lost 4 bases and the J segment 10 bases; nucleotides outside the gene matches: 3. For the CDR3, the DNA is TGTGCCAGCAGCCCAACAGGGGGAAAACTGTTTTTT. As protein: CASSPTGGKLFF.

This chain joins TRBV25-1 and TRBJ2-6, with 11 bases identical to TRBD1. CDR3 length equals 17 residues. V lost 11 bases, J lost 2 bases, and 11 bases stayed unmatched. Germline V lookup: CDR1 MGHDK, CDR2 SYGVNS. The CDR3 loop reads CACQRTGGDPGANVLTF. The CDR3 region has the DNA TGTGCCTGCCAAAGGACAGGGGGCGATCCTGGGGCCAACGTCCTGACTTTC.

V usage is TRBV18 and J usage is TRBJ2-1, with D unclear. The V gene's germline CDR1 is KGHSH and CDR2 LQKENI. The ends were cut back, 4 bases at V and 9 bases at J, with 13 bases in the middle. This CDR3 is 13 amino acids long. CDR3 amino acids: CASSQEAPGEQFF. The CDR3 DNA reads TGTGCCAGCTCACAAGAGGCCCCCGGTGAGCAGTTCTTC.

The chain combines TRBV29-1 with TRBJ2-7; D is tentatively TRBD1 or TRBD2 (5 bases each). Trimming removed 5 bases from V and 4 bases from J, with 15 bases in between. The germline CDR1 and CDR2 sequences are SQVTM and ANQGSEA. The CDR3 runs 13 residues. Written as DNA, the CDR3 is TGCAGCGTTCGCTCCGGGACGGCTTACGAGCAGTACTTC. Residues: CSVRSGTAYEQYF.

The V call is TRBV2, the J call TRBJ1-5; no reliable D call. This CDR3 comprises 12 residues. Germline values: CDR1 SNHLY, CDR2 FYNNEI. Trimming took off 5 bases at V and 4 bases at J, with 6 bases between the two ends. CDR3 bases: TGTGCCAGCAGTTCTACTAATCAGCCCCAGCATTTT. Protein product: CASSSTNQPQHF.

The chain has TRBV30 and TRBJ2-7; no firm D call. V lost 3 bases and J lost 3, with 9 bases in between. CDR3 length: 12 amino acids. The V gene's germline CDR1 is GTSNPN and CDR2 SVGIG (reference sequence). The CDR3 is CAWSDPRYEQYF. The DNA of the CDR3 is TGTGCCTGGAGCGATCCGCGCTACGAGCAGTACTTC.

The V and J genes are TRBV7-2 and TRBJ2-7, with TRBD2 matching over 8 bases. The CDR3 length is 15 residues. In germline, CDR1 is SGHTA, CDR2 FQGNSA. J was trimmed by 2 bases and V by 1 base; bases with no gene match: 4. The CDR3 here is CASSLGGGRTYEQYF. For the CDR3, the DNA is TGTGCCAGCAGCTTAGGTGGCGGGAGGACCTACGAGCAGTACTTC.

This chain connects TRBV7-2 to TRBJ2-5; 7 bases line up with TRBD1. The germline CDR1 and CDR2 sequences are SGHTA and FQGNSA. The V and J ends lost 5 bases and 2 bases, in that order; junction bases with no gene match: 11. This CDR3 region has 16 residues. CDR3 amino acids: CASSPTRGQPQETQYF. CDR3 nucleotide sequence: TGTGCCAGCAGCCCAACTAGGGGACAGCCTCAAGAGACCCAGTACTTC. Variable domain in full (rest from reference TRBV7-2 and TRBJ2-5): GAGVSQSPSNKVTEKGKDVELRCDPISGHTALYWYRQSLGQGLEFLIYFQGNSAPDKSGLPSDRFSAERTGGSVSTLTIQRTQQEDSAVYLCASSPTRGQPQETQYFGPGTRLLVL.

The rearrangement links TRBV4-3 to TRBJ2-2; no clear D gene. CDR3 size: 13 residues. The V and J ends lost 3 bases and 6 bases respectively, with 8 bases between them. Per germline, CDR1 LGHNA and CDR2 YSLEER. The chain's CDR3 is CASSHRNAGELFF. The CDR3 coding sequence is TGCGCCAGCAGCCATCGTAACGCCGGGGAGCTGTTTTTT.

This clone was found a few times. V usage is TRBV2 and J usage is TRBJ1-1, with D uncertain. This CDR3 is 13 amino acids long. Trimming pared 9 bases from V and 4 bases from J, leaving 15 bases between. CDR1 is SNHLY and CDR2 is FYNNEI in the germline V gene. The CDR3: CASRDTTGTEAFF. The CDR3 region has the DNA TGTGCCAGTCGGGATACCACGGGCACTGAAGCTTTCTTT.

The rearrangement uses TRBV28 and TRBJ2-4; D not certain. Germline assignment: CDR1 MDHEN and CDR2 SYDVKM. This CDR3 spans 14 amino acids. Between the trimmed V and J ends, which lost 6 bases and 1 base, there was a span of 10 bases. The CDR3 loop reads CASSLIGAKNIQYF. The CDR3 region has the DNA TGTGCCAGCAGCCTTATTGGGGCCAAAAACATTCAGTACTTC.

This sequence joins TRBV6-4 and TRBJ2-7, with TRBD2 identical over 11 bases. The CDR3 is 15 amino acids. With 3 bases clipped from V and 2 bases from J, the junction kept 3 bases outside the gene matches. Germline V gives CDR1 MRHNA, CDR2 SNTAGT. CDR3 in DNA: TGTGCCAGCAGTGAATTAGCGGGGGGGGCCTACGAGCAGTACTTC. Protein: CASSELAGGAYEQYF.

The chain couples TRBV12-5 to TRBJ1-5; 10 nucleotides align to TRBD1. CDR3 length: 15 residues. The junction had 8 bases not matched to a gene; V was cut back by 6 bases and J by 6 bases. The germline gives CDR1 LGHNT, CDR2 FRNRAP. DNA of the CDR3: TGTGCTAGTGGCCCCGGACAGGGGGGCGCTCAGCCCCAGCATTTT. Translating gives CASGPGQGGAQPQHF.